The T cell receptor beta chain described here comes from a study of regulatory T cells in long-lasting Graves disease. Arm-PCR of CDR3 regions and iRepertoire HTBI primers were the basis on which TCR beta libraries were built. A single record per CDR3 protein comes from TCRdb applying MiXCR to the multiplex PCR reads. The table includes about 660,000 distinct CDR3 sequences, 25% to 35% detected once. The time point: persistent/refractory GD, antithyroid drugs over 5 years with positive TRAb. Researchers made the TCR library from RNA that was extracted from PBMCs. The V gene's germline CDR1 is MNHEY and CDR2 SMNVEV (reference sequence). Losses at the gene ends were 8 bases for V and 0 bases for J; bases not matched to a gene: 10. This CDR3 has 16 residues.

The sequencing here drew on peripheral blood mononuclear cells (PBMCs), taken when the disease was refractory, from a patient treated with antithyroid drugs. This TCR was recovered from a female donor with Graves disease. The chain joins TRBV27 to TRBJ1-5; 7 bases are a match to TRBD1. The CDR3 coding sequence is TGTGCCAGCGGTTCCAGGGGGGCCTCTAGCAATCAGCCCCAGCATTTT. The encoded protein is CASGSRGASSNQPQHF.